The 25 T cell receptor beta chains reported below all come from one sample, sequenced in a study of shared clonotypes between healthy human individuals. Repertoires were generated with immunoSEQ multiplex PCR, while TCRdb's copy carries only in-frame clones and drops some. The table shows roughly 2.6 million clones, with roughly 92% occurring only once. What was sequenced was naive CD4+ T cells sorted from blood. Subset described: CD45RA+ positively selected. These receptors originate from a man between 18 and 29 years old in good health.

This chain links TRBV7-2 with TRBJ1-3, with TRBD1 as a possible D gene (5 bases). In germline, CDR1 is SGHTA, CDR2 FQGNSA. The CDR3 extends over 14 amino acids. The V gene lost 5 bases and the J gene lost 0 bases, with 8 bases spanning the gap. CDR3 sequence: CASSPGGSGNTIYF. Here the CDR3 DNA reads TGTGCCAGCAGCCCCGGGGGCTCTGGAAACACCATATATTTT.

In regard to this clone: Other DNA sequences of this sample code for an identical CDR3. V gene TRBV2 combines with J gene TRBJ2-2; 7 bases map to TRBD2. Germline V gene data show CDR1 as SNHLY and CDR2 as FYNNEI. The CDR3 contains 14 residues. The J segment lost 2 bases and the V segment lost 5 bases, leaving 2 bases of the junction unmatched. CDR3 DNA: TGTGCCAGCAGTTCTAGCGGTAACACCGGGGAGCTGTTTTTT. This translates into CASSSSGNTGELFF.

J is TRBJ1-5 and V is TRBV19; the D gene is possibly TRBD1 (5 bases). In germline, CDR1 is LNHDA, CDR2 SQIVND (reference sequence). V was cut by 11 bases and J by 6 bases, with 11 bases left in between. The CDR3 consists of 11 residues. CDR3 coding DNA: TGTGCCGGGGGGTCGTCTCAGCCCCAGCATTTT. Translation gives CAGGSSQPQHF.

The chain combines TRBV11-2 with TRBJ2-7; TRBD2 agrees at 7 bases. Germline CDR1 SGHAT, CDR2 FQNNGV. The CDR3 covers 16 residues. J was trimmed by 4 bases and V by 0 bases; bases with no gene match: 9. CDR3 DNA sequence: TGTGCCAGCAGCTTAGACAGTGGGCTAGCGGCTTACGAGCAGTACTTC. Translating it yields CASSLDSGLAAYEQYF.

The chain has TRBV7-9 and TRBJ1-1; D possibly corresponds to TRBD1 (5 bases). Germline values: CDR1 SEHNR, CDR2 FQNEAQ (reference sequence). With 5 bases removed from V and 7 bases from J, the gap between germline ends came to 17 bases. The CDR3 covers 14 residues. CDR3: CASSPSLADSEAFF. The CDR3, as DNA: TGTGCCAGCAGCCCCTCCCTCGCAGACAGTGAAGCTTTCTTT.

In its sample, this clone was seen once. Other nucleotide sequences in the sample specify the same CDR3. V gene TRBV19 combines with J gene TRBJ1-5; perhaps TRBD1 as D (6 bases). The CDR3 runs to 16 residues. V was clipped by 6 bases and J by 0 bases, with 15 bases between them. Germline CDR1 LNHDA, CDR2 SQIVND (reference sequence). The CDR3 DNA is TGTGCCAGTAGGGTATCAGGACAGATTAGCAATCAGCCCCAGCATTTT. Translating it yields CASRVSGQISNQPQHF.

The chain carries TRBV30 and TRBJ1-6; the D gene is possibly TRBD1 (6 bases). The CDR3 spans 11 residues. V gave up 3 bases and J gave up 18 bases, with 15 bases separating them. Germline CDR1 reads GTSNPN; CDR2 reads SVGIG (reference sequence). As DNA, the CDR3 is TGTGCCTGGAGCTCATCGACAGGTCCCCACTTT. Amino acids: CAWSSSTGPHF.

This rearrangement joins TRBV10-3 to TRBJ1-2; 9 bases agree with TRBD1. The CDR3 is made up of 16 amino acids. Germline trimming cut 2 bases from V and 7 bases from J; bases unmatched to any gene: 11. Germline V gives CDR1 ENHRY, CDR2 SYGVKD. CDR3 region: CAISEVLRQGESGYTF. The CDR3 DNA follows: TGTGCCATCAGTGAGGTATTGAGACAGGGGGAGAGTGGCTACACCTTC.

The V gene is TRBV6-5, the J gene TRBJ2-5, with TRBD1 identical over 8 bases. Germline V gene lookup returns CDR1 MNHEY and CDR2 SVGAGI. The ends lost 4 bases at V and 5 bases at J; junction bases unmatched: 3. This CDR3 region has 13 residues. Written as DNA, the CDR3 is TGTGCCAGCAGTTCCAGGGGGCACGAGACCCAGTACTTC. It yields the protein CASSSRGHETQYF.

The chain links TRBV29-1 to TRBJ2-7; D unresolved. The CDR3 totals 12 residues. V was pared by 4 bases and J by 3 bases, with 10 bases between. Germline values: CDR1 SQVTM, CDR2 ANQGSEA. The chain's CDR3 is CSVGISYYEQYF. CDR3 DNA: TGCAGCGTTGGAATTAGTTACTACGAGCAGTACTTC.

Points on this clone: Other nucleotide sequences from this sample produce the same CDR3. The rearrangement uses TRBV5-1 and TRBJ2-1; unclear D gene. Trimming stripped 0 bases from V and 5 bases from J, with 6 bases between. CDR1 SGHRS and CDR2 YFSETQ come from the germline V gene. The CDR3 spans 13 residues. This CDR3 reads CASSLAQNNEQFF. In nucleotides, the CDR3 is TGCGCCAGCAGCTTGGCTCAGAACAATGAGCAGTTCTTC.

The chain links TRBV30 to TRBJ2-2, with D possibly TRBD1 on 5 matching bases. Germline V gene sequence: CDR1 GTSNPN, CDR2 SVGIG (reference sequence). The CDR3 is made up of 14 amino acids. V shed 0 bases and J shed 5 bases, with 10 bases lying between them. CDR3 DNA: TGTGCCTGGAGTGTTGGGGCGCGGACCGGGGAGCTGTTTTTT. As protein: CAWSVGARTGELFF.

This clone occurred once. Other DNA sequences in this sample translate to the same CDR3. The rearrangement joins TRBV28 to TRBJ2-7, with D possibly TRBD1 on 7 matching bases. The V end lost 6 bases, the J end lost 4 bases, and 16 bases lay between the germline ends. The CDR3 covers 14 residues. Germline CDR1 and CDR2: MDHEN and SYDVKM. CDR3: CASSSPGGRYEQYF. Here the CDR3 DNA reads TGTGCCAGCAGCTCGCCAGGGGGGAGGTACGAGCAGTACTTC. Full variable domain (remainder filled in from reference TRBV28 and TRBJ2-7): DVKVTQSSRYLVKRTGEKVFLECVQDMDHENMFWYRQDPGLGLRLIYFSYDVKMKEKGDIPEGYSVSREKKERFSLILESASTNQTSMYLCASSSPGGRYEQYFGPGTRLTVT.

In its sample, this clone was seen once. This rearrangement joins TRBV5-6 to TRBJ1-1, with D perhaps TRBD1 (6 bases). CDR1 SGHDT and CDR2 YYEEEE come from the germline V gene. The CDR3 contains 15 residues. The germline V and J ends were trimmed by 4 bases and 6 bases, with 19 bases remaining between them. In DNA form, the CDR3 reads TGTGCCAGCAGCCGGGACAACCTCCGGGCCGCTGAAGCTTTCTTT. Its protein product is CASSRDNLRAAEAFF. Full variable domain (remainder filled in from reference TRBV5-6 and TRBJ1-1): DAGVTQSPTHLIKTRGQQVTLRCSPKSGHDTVSWYQQALGQGPQFIFQYYEEEERQRGNFPDRFSGHQFPNYSSELNVNALLLGDSALYLCASSRDNLRAAEAFFGQGTRLTVV.

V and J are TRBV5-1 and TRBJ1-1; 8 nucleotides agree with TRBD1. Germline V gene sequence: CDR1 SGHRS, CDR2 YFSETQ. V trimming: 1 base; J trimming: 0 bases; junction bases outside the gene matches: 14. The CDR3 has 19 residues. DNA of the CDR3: TGCGCCAGCAGCTTGAACCTATATACTAACAGGGGGATGAACACTGAAGCTTTCTTT. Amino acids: CASSLNLYTNRGMNTEAFF. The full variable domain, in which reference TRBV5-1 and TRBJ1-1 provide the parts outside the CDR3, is KAGVTQTPRYLIKTRGQQVTLSCSPISGHRSVSWYQQTPGQGLQFLFEYFSETQRNKGNFPGRFSGRQFSNSRSEMNVSTLELGDSALYLCASSLNLYTNRGMNTEAFFGQGTRLTVV.

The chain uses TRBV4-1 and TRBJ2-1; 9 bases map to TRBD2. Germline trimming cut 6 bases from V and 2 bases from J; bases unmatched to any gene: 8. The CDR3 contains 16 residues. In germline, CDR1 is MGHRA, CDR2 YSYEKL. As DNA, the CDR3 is TGCGCCAGCAGGAATATAGCGGGGGACCCCTACAATGAGCAGTTCTTC. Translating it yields CASRNIAGDPYNEQFF.

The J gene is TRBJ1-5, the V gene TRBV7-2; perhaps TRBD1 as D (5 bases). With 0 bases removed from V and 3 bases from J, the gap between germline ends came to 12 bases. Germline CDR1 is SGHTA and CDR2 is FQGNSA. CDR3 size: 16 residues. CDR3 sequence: CASSLATTDLNQPQHF. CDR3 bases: TGTGCCAGCAGCTTAGCGACGACAGATCTCAATCAGCCCCAGCATTTT. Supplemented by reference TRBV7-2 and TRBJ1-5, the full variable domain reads GAGVSQSPSNKVTEKGKDVELRCDPISGHTALYWYRQSLGQGLEFLIYFQGNSAPDKSGLPSDRFSAERTGGSVSTLTIQRTQQEDSAVYLCASSLATTDLNQPQHFGDGTRLSIL.

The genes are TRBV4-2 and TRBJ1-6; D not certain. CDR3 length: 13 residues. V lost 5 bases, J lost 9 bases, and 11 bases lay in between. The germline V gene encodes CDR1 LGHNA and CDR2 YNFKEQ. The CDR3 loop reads CASSKVDGSPLHF. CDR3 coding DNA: TGTGCCAGCAGCAAGGTCGATGGTTCACCCCTCCACTTT.

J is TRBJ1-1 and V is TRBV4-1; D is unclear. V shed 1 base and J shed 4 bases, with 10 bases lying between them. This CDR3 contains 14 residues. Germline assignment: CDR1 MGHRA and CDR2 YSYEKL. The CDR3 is CASSQVTGITEAFF. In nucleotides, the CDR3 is TGCGCCAGCAGCCAAGTGACGGGTATCACTGAAGCTTTCTTT.

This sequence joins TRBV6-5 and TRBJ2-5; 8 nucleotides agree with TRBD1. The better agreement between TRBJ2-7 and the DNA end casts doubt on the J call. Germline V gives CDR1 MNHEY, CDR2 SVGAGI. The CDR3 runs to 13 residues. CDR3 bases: TGTGCCAGCAGATCGACAGGGGCCTACGAGCAGTACTTC. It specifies CASRSTGAYEQYF.

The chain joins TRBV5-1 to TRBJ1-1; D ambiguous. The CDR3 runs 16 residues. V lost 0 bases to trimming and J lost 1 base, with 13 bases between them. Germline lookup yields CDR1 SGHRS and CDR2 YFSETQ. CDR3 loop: CASSLDRLDKNTEAFF. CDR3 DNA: TGCGCCAGCAGCTTGGACCGACTTGACAAGAACACTGAAGCTTTCTTT.

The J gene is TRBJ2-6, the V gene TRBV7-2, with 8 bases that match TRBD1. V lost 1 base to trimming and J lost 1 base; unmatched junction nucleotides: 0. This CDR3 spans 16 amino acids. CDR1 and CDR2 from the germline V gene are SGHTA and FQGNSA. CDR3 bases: TGTGCCAGCAGCTTAGGACAGGGGTCTGGGGCCAACGTCCTGACTTTC. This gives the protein CASSLGQGSGANVLTF.

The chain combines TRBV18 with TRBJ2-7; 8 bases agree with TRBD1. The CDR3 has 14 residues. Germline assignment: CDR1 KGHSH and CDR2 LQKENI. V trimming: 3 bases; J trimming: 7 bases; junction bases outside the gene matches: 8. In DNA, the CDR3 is TGTGCCAGCTCACCGACCGGACAGGGTGCGGAGCAGTACTTC. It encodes CASSPTGQGAEQYF.

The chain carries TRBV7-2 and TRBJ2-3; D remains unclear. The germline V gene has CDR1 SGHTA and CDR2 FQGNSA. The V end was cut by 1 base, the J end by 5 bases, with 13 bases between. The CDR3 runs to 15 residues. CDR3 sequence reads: CASSLVVGFGDTQYF. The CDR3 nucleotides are TGTGCCAGCAGCTTAGTGGTCGGTTTCGGAGATACGCAGTATTTT.

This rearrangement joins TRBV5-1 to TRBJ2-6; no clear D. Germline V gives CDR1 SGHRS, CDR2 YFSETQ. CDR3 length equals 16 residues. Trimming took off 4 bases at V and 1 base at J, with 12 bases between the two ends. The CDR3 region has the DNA TGCGCCAGCAGCCCCACCTCAGGTTCTGGGGCCAACGTCCTGACTTTC. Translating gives CASSPTSGSGANVLTF.